This TCR beta chain was sequenced for a study of cytomegalovirus exposure and HLA in healthy donors (dated by TCRdb to about 2017). Regarding the study in general: An earlier analysis of approximately 590 of the donors reported about 290 Gb of sequence data and roughly 100 million unique TCR beta sequences from 150 million to 200 million T cells. Every repertoire in the discovery cohort had been generated on one and the same sequencing platform. The study used immunosequencing to profile the T cell repertoires of about 670 subjects and linked those repertoires to cytomegalovirus serostatus. Rather than drawing on any new phenotypic data, the later analysis identified candidate immune exposures from TCR beta sequences and the way those sequences occurred across donors. In an earlier analysis of roughly 580 of the donors, high-throughput TCR beta sequencing was used to judge whether each TCR beta V gene segment behaved as functional or pseudogenic. The genetic ancestry cluster associated with self-reported Caucasian donors included 81% of the roughly 380 genotyped donors. The study aimed to test whether cataloging public T cell receptors could reveal signatures of past pathogen exposure. Typing coverage differed by locus: A, B, C, DRB1 and DQB1 were typed in roughly 620-630 donors, DQA1 in about 510, DPA1 in 600 to 610, and DPB1 in around 440. Across about 380 genotyped donors of the cohort, an average of about 250,000 unique TCR beta nucleotide sequences per donor were sequenced, and 15% to 20% of those sequences were non-productive. To predict cytomegalovirus infection status, the study brought together high-throughput TCR immunosequencing, statistical association of individual TCRs with disease status, and machine learning. A later genetic analysis took genome-wide SNP genotypes for about three fifths of the 666 donors and used that subset as a discovery cohort. HLA typing included class I and class II loci at four-digit resolution. Along with the approximately 700-subject first cohort, a separate validation cohort of over 90 different subjects was used. Donor age, sex, ethnicity and CMV serostatus were collected together with the repertoire data. About 5 DR-DQ haplotypes were handled as single units for association and clustering, since linkage in the cohort was strong. An early release covering around 630 HLA-typed donors comprised 300 to 350 gigabases of sequencing data and about 90 million unique TCR sequences. A later analysis re-examined previously published TCR beta repertoires from 610 or so donors and added high-resolution HLA genotyping to investigate patterns of TCR occurrence.

Library construction relied on the immunoSEQ multiplex PCR assay. For the multiplex PCR, a mixture combining 60 forward primers for TCR Vbeta segments and 13 reverse primers for TCR Jbeta segments was used. The CDR3 region of rearranged TCR beta genes was amplified from genomic DNA by a multiplex PCR assay. Amplified TCR beta libraries were sequenced as 87-base-pair reads on the Illumina HiSeq System. On the authors' methods: A later analysis counted about 80 million unique TCR beta chains across the 650 to 700 repertoires, and 10 million to 12 million of these chains were shared by at least two donors. To remove PCR and sequencing errors, raw reads were error-corrected and collapsed into unique sequences using a nearest-neighbor algorithm that merged closely related sequences. To assign V, D and J gene segments, CDR3 sequences were aligned to IMGT reference sequences. For a sequence to be retained, a match of at least six nucleotides to both a V gene segment and a J gene segment was required. A rearrangement counted as productive if the CDR3 had no stop codons and remained in frame with V and J, and every other rearrangement counted as non-productive. CDR3 was defined according to IMGT convention as the region running from the second conserved V-encoded cysteine to the conserved J-encoded phenylalanine. The earlier analysis of fewer than 700 of the donors excluded sequences that lacked an unambiguous match to a single V gene segment. An earlier analysis of fewer than 650 of the donors classified V segments as functional when productive rearrangements were above 56.7% and as segregating when the standard deviation between donors was above 5%. A statistical classification framework was built to diagnose cytomegalovirus status from the catalog of TCR beta chain sequences. In a later analysis, TCR nucleotide sequences were compared against IMGT/GENE-DB human TR gene sequences so that V and J genes could be assigned. Using the TCRdist pipeline, a later analysis assigned CDR3 sequences along with most-parsimonious VDJ recombination scenarios. In a later analysis, each TCR beta chain was defined by its CDR3 amino acid sequence together with its V-gene family, and reads without a unique V-gene family were excluded. To address suspected cross-contamination and a sequencing artifact, a later analysis removed approximately 600 highly shared, low-generation-probability nucleotide sequences. In a later analysis, a clonal expansion index for each public chain was calculated from normalized within-repertoire ranks of inferred template counts. In a later analysis, generation probabilities were computed with a VDJ recombination model fitted to out-of-frame rearrangements, and the resulting probabilities were checked against IGoR. In a later analysis, hypergeometric tests were used to score TCR-TCR, TCR-HLA and TCR-CMV co-occurrence, with a repertoire-size bias correction applied to TCR pairs. False discovery rates were estimated in a later analysis by permuting HLA or CMV assignments 20 times. In a later analysis, co-occurring TCRs were grouped using DBSCAN, with TCRdist sequence similarity added in when clustering inside HLA-allele-positive subsets. For co-occurrence clustering, repertoires with fewer than 30,000 or more than 120,000 public chains were excluded, along with 4 to 6 repertoires with anomalous nucleotide sharing. Sourced from immuneACCESS, this table was stored by TCRdb with only in-frame sequences that have V and J called. A share of the clones is absent; for the studies checked, an unresolved V gene accounts for under half, and the remainder has no known explanation. From that table come the V and J calls and clone size; the DNA was used to work out D and trimming. For this sample the table gives roughly 80,000 clones, of which 73% were detected only once. 15% to 20% of the sample comes from the top ten.

Broader findings and caveats from the paper: A later analysis found that most CMV-associated TCR beta chains appeared HLA-restricted, with HLA associations seemingly driven largely by CMV exposure. In both the original and validation cohorts, the classifier was reported to diagnose cytomegalovirus status with high specificity and sensitivity. In a later analysis, the rate of TCR association differed among HLA loci, with DRB1 alleles having the most associated TCRs and HLA-C alleles having the fewest. Compared with equally common non-associated chains, HLA-associated TCR beta chains in a later analysis were more clonally expanded and had lower generation probabilities. It was suggested by the authors that the approach could potentially be generalized to other disease states and immunological phenotypes. Linkage disequilibrium might explain the correlated functional status among segregating V segments, but an unknown experimental factor could not be ruled out. Because some donors lacked HLA typing at each locus, the association tests relied only on the typed subset. For the cohort, immune exposure information was limited to CMV serostatus. A total of around 150 TCR beta chains were listed by the study as associated with cytomegalovirus. A cluster of highly shared sequence variants was judged likely to represent a technical artifact of the sequencing pipeline. This cohort had only TCR beta chains sequenced, and the lack of alpha or paired-chain data limited which features could be detected. In vitro tests confirmed that a few of the cytomegalovirus-associated TCR beta chains recognize cytomegalovirus antigens. Some IMGT-functional V segments, including TRBV6-2 and TRBV6-3, could not be distinguished by the 87-base-pair reads and were therefore excluded. An earlier analysis of roughly 570 of the donors showed that most TCR beta V segments appeared in productive rearrangements either about 87% or about 30% of the time, which broadly matched IMGT annotations. In a later analysis, 16,951 TCR beta sequences were associated with specific HLA alleles at a false discovery rate of 0.05. Because counts were too low, roughly 18 rarely observed V segments, including chromosome 9 orphons, were left out of the earlier analysis of roughly 600 of the donors. Roughly uniform sequencing depth across donors was assumed in presence/absence analyses, although this assumption may not hold. A further reported finding was that TCR beta sequences accurately predicted the HLA-A and HLA-B alleles for most subjects in the first cohort. An association between a missense DCLRE1C variant and V-gene and J-gene trimming of TCR beta chains was found in a later genetic analysis and replicated in an independent cohort. When HLA alleles, especially DR and DQ, strongly co-occurred, attributing TCR associations to individual alleles was difficult. According to a later genetic analysis, donors in an Asian-associated ancestry cluster had fewer N-insertions in productive TCRs than the roughly 700-donor mean. Several of the top co-occurrence clusters appeared to be linked to parvovirus B19, influenza, CMV and Epstein-Barr virus, according to a later analysis. While some public TCRs were present in many individuals, most TCR sequences turned up only very rarely across donors.

The cohort comprised fewer than 700 healthy bone marrow donors. At the time of sampling, all cohort members were nominally healthy, though unrecorded immune exposures were likely present. The donor tested CMV seropositive and was one of the 289 seropositive cohort members. Every donor gave a peripheral blood sample, and the peripheral blood mononuclear cells from that sample were used for TCR beta sequencing. Genomic DNA was extracted from the blood cell samples with the Qiagen DNeasy Blood Extraction Kit. CDR1 KGHSH and CDR2 LQKENI are derived from the germline V gene. The CDR3 sequence holds 14 residues, the cysteine and phenylalanine included. Just the 42-base CDR3 DNA is kept, in frame starting at base 1. The V and J ends are trimmed by 1 base and 1 base, leaving 7 bases between them. This clone was detected only a few times. Its antigen is not yet known. No much larger clonotype is one base removed from it; base qualities were not supplied.

This sequence originates from a woman in her forties in good health and CMV-seropositive. Rearrangement joined TRBV18 to TRBJ1-1, with no confidently assigned D gene. The sequenced material came from PBMCs. The sequenced DNA: TGTGCCAGCTCACCACAGCGGCAGAACACTGAAGCTTTCTTT. The translation is CASSPQRQNTEAFF.